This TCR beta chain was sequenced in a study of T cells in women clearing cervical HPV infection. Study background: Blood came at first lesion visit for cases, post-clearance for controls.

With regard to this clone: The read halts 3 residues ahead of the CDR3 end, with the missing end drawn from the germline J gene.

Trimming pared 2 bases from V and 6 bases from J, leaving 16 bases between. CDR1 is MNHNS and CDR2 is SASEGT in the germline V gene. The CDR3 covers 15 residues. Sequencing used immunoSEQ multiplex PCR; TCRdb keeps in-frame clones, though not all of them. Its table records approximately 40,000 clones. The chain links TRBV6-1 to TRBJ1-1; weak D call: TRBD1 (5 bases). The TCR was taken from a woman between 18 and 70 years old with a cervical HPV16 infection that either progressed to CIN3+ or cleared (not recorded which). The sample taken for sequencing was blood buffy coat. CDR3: CASSESPTGFAEAFF. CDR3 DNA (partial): TGTGCCAGCAGTGAAAGCCCCACAGGTTTCGCTGAA.